Presented here are 12 T cell receptor beta chains from one specimen sequenced in a study of T cell clonality in common variable immunodeficiency. Method: immunoSEQ multiplex PCR; TCRdb's copy keeps in-frame clones and lacks some. This sample has about 39,000 clones, each found more than once. The sample consisted of peripheral blood mononuclear cells. The receptors come from a person between 18 and 70 years old in good health.

This clone came up many times. The CDR3 end lies 3 residues beyond the end of the read and is filled in from the germline J gene. The gene calls are TRBV18 and TRBJ1-4, with 7 nucleotides matching TRBD1. Germline lookup yields CDR1 KGHSH and CDR2 LQKENI. V was pared by 7 bases and J by 1 base, with 9 bases of the junction left unmatched. The length of the CDR3 is 16 residues. The CDR3: CASLSGGRGTNEKLFF. The CDR3 bases that were read are TGTGCCAGCTTATCAGGGGGGCGCGGAACTAATGAAAAA. The full variable domain, rest sourced from reference TRBV18 and TRBJ1-4, is NAGVMQNPRHLVRRRGQEARLRCSPMKGHSHVYWYRQLPEEGLKFMVYLQKENIIDESGMPKERFSAEFPKEGPSILRIQQVVRGDSAAYFCASLSGGRGTNEKLFFGSGTQLSVL.

A remark on this clone: The CDR3 goes on 3 residues after the read ends, and that part is filled in from the germline J gene. The chain couples TRBV2 to TRBJ1-2, with 11 bases identical to TRBD1. The CDR3 runs to 17 residues. CDR1 is SNHLY and CDR2 is FYNNEI in the germline V gene. CDR3 residues: CASSGTGGASRLKGYTF. Incomplete CDR3 DNA: TGTGCCAGCAGTGGGACAGGGGGCGCCTCCAGGTTGAAGGGC.

There are many counts of this clone. The read is 3 residues too short to cover the CDR3 end, so that end is filled in from the germline J gene. The genes are TRBV18 and TRBJ2-1; possible D gene TRBD2, 5 bases. The CDR3 totals 15 residues. V was trimmed by 6 bases and J by 4 bases, leaving 16 bases between them. Germline CDR1 and CDR2: KGHSH and LQKENI. CDR3: CASSPGERRYNEQFF. The covered CDR3 bases are TGTGCCAGCTCCCCCGGGGAGCGGCGATACAATGAG. Combining the CDR3 with reference TRBV18 and TRBJ2-1 gives the whole variable domain NAGVMQNPRHLVRRRGQEARLRCSPMKGHSHVYWYRQLPEEGLKFMVYLQKENIIDESGMPKERFSAEFPKEGPSILRIQQVVRGDSAAYFCASSPGERRYNEQFFGPGTRLTVL.

This clone has a handful of counts. This may come from a read error, since a much larger clone is one base off. The observed sequence ends 3 residues before the CDR3 terminus, with the missing tail filled in from the germline J gene. The J gene is TRBJ2-3, the V gene TRBV30, with TRBD2 matching 8 bases. Per germline, CDR1 GTSNPN and CDR2 SVGIG (reference sequence). This CDR3 is 15 amino acids long. The CDR3 DNA, read in part, is TGTGCCCGGAGTCTTATAGCGGGAAAGGCAGATACG. Translation gives CARSLIAGKADT. The full CDR3 sequence reads CARSLIAGKADTQYF.

This clone was counted at least ten times. With the read ending 3 residues before the CDR3 end, the germline J gene is used to fill in that end. V and J are TRBV30 and TRBJ2-7, with unresolved D. Deletions cut 2 bases from V and 2 bases from J, with 10 bases between. CDR3 length equals 13 residues. CDR1 is GTSNPN and CDR2 is SVGIG in the germline V gene (reference sequence). The CDR3 region is CAWSRGYTYEQYF. The sequenced part of the CDR3 DNA is TGTGCCTGGAGTCGAGGTTACACCTACGAG.

This clone was recorded at least ten times. The read halts 3 residues ahead of the CDR3 end, with the missing end drawn from the germline J gene. The chain links TRBV10-2 to TRBJ2-5, with unresolved D. With 5 bases removed from V and 2 bases from J, the gap between germline ends came to 3 bases. This CDR3 is built from 11 residues. The germline CDR1 and CDR2 sequences are WSHSY and SAAADI. The sequenced CDR3 bases are TGCGCCAGCAGTCCACAAGAGACC. Translated: CASSPQET. The full CDR3 is CASSPQETQYF.

This clone has a count of ten or more. The CDR3 bases that were read are TGTGCCTGGAGTGGCGCTCGGGAGACC. Its translation: CAWSGARET. The full-length CDR3 reads as CAWSGARETQYF. The chain joins TRBV30 to TRBJ2-5; D gene ambiguous. The read terminates 3 residues before the CDR3 end, so the remaining end is supplied by the germline J gene. From germline, CDR1 is GTSNPN and CDR2 SVGIG (reference sequence). V lost 1 base to trimming and J lost 5 bases, with 8 bases between them. This CDR3 spans 12 amino acids.

Many counts were recorded for this clone. The read ends 3 residues before the CDR3 terminus; that terminus is restored from the germline J gene. The chain has TRBV12-3 or TRBV12-4 and TRBJ2-7; 7 bases align to TRBD1. The CDR3 sequence is 14 residues long. After removal of 8 bases from V and 2 bases from J, the junction contained 9 bases not matched to a gene. This CDR3 reads CASGQPGQTYEQYF. The covered CDR3 bases are TGTGCCAGCGGCCAACCGGGACAGACCTACGAG.

This clone appeared many times. Coverage ceases 3 residues before the CDR3 finishes, and the germline J gene fills in the end. This chain uses TRBV5-6 with TRBJ1-2; D ambiguous. V lost 0 bases and J 7 bases, leaving 13 bases between the germline ends. Germline CDR1 reads SGHDT; CDR2 reads YYEEEE. This CDR3 has 14 residues. This CDR3 is CASSLDFPPRGYTF. The sequenced CDR3 bases are TGTGCCAGCAGCTTGGACTTCCCCCCGCGTGGC. The variable domain in full, with the rest retrieved from reference TRBV5-6 and TRBJ1-2, is DAGVTQSPTHLIKTRGQQVTLRCSPKSGHDTVSWYQQALGQGPQFIFQYYEEEERQRGNFPDRFSGHQFPNYSSELNVNALLLGDSALYLCASSLDFPPRGYTFGSGTRLTVV.

This clone was detected ten times or more. From the germline J gene comes the end of the CDR3, since the read stops 3 residues before it. This chain joins TRBV2 and TRBJ2-6, with TRBD1 matching 9 bases. Germline CDR1 SNHLY, CDR2 FYNNEI. V gave up 4 bases and J gave up 4 bases; unmatched junction bases: 8. This CDR3 contains 17 residues. The CDR3 region is CASSGPGTGTGANVLTF. The covered CDR3 bases are TGTGCCAGCAGTGGTCCCGGGACAGGGACAGGGGCCAACGTC.

This clone has at least ten counts. Read sequence stops 3 residues before the CDR3 end, and the germline J gene provides the missing end. The chain uses TRBV7-9 and TRBJ2-7, with TRBD1 as a possible D gene (5 bases). The CDR3 is 13 amino acids. Trimming took off 0 bases at V and 6 bases at J, with 9 bases between the two ends. Germline CDR1 reads SEHNR; CDR2 reads FQNEAQ (reference sequence). CDR3 bases read: TGTGCCAGCAGCTTAGCGGCAGGGCGCGAG. The encoded protein is CASSLAAGRE. The whole CDR3 protein reads CASSLAAGREQYF. Together with reference TRBV7-9 and TRBJ2-7, the CDR3 gives the full variable domain: DTGVSQNPRHKITKRGQNVTFRCDPISEHNRLYWYRQTLGQGPEFLTYFQNEAQLEKSRLLSDRFSAERPKGSFSTLEIQRTEQGDSAMYLCASSLAAGREQYFGPGTRLTVT.

The sample holds many counts of this clone. The read halts 3 residues ahead of the CDR3 end, with the missing end drawn from the germline J gene. The chain combines TRBV10-3 with TRBJ2-7; TRBD1 matches 7 bases. Germline values: CDR1 ENHRY, CDR2 SYGVKD. The CDR3 is made up of 13 amino acids. V gave up 10 bases and J gave up 1 base; unmatched junction bases: 7. The CDR3: CATRDSYSYEQYF. The DNA read from the CDR3 is TGTGCCACCCGGGACAGTTATTCCTACGAG.